The 10 T cell receptor beta chains listed next were all sequenced from one sample in a study of blood T cell repertoires in COVID-19. The table came from immunoSEQ multiplex PCR; TCRdb's copy has only in-frame clones and leaves some out. This table has over 200,000 clones, 92% appearing once. Specimen: peripheral blood. The receptors were sampled from a man between 60 and 70 years old with COVID-19, enrolled during active disease.

The J gene is TRBJ1-6, the V gene TRBV27; 10 bases are shared with TRBD1. The V segment lost 6 bases and the J segment 2 bases; nucleotides outside the gene matches: 4. The germline CDR1 and CDR2 sequences are MNHEY and SMNVEV (reference sequence). The CDR3 length is 16 residues. In DNA, the CDR3 is TGTGCCAGCAGCGGGACAGGGGCCACCTATAATTCACCCCTCCACTTT. This codes for CASSGTGATYNSPLHF.

This sequence joins TRBV27 and TRBJ2-7; 16 nucleotides agree with TRBD2. J lost 11 bases, V lost 5 bases, and 12 bases had no gene match. CDR3 length: 16 amino acids. CDR1 MNHEY and CDR2 SMNVEV come from the germline V gene (reference sequence). CDR3 nucleotides: TGTGCCAGCAGTACCCCTGGGACTAGCGGGAGGGGTCGGAAGTACTTC. It is translated as CASSTPGTSGRGRKYF.

The rearrangement joins TRBV19 to TRBJ1-5; D may be TRBD1 (5 bases). Per the germline V gene, CDR1 is LNHDA and CDR2 is SQIVND (reference sequence). The CDR3 spans 15 residues. The V and J ends lost 7 bases and 4 bases respectively, with 17 bases between them. CDR3 protein: CASTPQRGWNQPQHF. In DNA form, the CDR3 reads TGTGCCAGTACCCCGCAACGGGGGTGGAATCAGCCCCAGCATTTT.

The J gene is TRBJ2-2, the V gene TRBV19; D is perhaps TRBD2 (6 bases). The CDR3 sequence is 17 residues long. V was trimmed by 8 bases and J by 4 bases, leaving 23 bases between them. Per the germline V gene, CDR1 is LNHDA and CDR2 is SQIVND (reference sequence). CDR3 sequence: CASGPFFRETSTGELFF. CDR3 nucleotides: TGTGCCAGTGGTCCCTTCTTTCGGGAGACGAGCACCGGGGAGCTGTTTTTT.

The chain uses TRBV5-8 and TRBJ2-7, with 9 bases lining up with TRBD1. This CDR3 comprises 16 residues. Germline lookup yields CDR1 SGHTS and CDR2 YDEGEE. The V and J ends lost 3 bases and 4 bases, in that order; junction bases with no gene match: 11. The CDR3 region has the DNA TGTGCCAGCAGCTCATACTTACGGACAGGGGATTACGAGCAGTACTTC. This sequence encodes CASSSYLRTGDYEQYF.

The chain combines TRBV5-1 with TRBJ1-2, with TRBD1 identical over 7 bases. The CDR3 spans 13 residues. The junction had 2 bases not matched to a gene; V was cut back by 4 bases and J by 2 bases. Germline V gives CDR1 SGHRS, CDR2 YFSETQ. The DNA for the CDR3 is TGCGCCAGCAGCCCGGACAGGAACTATGGCTACACCTTC. It translates to CASSPDRNYGYTF.

V gene TRBV2 combines with J gene TRBJ2-2; 7 positions agree with TRBD2. Germline loops: CDR1 SNHLY, CDR2 FYNNEI. The CDR3 is 14 residues long. J lost 6 bases, V lost 1 base, and 2 bases had no gene match. CDR3: CASSEGLAAGELFF. The CDR3 DNA reads as TGTGCCAGCAGTGAAGGGCTAGCGGCCGGGGAGCTGTTTTTT.

The CDR3 region has the DNA TGTGCCAGCAGTTACTCGCAGGGGTGGACCTACGAGCAGTACTTC. This codes for CASSYSQGWTYEQYF. The genes are TRBV6-5 and TRBJ2-7; weak D call: TRBD1 (6 bases). Germline CDR1 reads MNHEY; CDR2 reads SVGAGI. The germline V and J ends were trimmed by 0 bases and 2 bases, with 11 bases remaining between them. This CDR3 region has 15 residues.

V gene TRBV21-1 combines with J gene TRBJ2-1; the table's D call, TRBD1, was not checked against the DNA. TRBV21-1 is a pseudogene locus. The CDR3 covers 15 residues. The DNA for the CDR3 is TGTGCCAGCAGCATAGGACAGGGGTCCTACAATGAGCAGTTCTTC. This encodes CASSIGQGSYNEQFF.

The rearrangement links TRBV19 to TRBJ1-5, with TRBD1 matching 7 bases. After removal of 7 bases from V and 6 bases from J, the junction contained 9 bases not matched to a gene. The CDR3 consists of 14 residues. Germline lookup yields CDR1 LNHDA and CDR2 SQIVND (reference sequence). The CDR3 coding sequence is TGTGCCAGTAACCAGGACAGGTGGGGTCAGCCCCAGCATTTT. This gives the protein CASNQDRWGQPQHF.